A selection of T cell receptor beta chains follows, all from one sample in a study of cytomegalovirus exposure and HLA in healthy donors. Produced via immunoSEQ multiplex PCR; TCRdb's table is partial and in-frame only. The profile shows some 150,000 clones, about four fifths of them singletons. Sequencing input: PBMCs. These TCRs come from a young man in good health and CMV-seropositive. CDR3s include the opening cysteine and the closing phenylalanine or tryptophan. D genes are given only for firm matches. Not every row has a clone size; where given, it reads once, few, many or a size class.

>NA|TRBV7-2|TRBD1|TRBJ2-2
TGTGCCAGCAGCGAGAGGACAGGGGGGAGCACCGGGGAGCTGTTTTTT
CASSERTGGSTGELFF
>NA|TRBV6-6|NA|TRBJ1-3
TGTGCCAGCAGTTACGTCAGGGGCTCTGGAAACACCATATATTTT
CASSYVRGSGNTIYF
>NA|TRBV6-6|NA|TRBJ2-5
TGTGCCAGCAGTGGCCAGGGGACCCAGTACTTC
CASSGQGTQYF
>NA|TRBV19|NA|TRBJ2-7
TGTGCCAGTAGTCCCGGTGCTGGGCACGAGCAGTACTTC
CASSPGAGHEQYF
>NA|TRBV11-2|TRBD2|TRBJ2-3
TGTGCCAGCAGCTTACTAGCGGGAGGTTTCACAGATACGCAGTATTTT
CASSLLAGGFTDTQYF
>NA|TRBV19|NA|TRBJ2-1
TGTGCCAGTAGTACTATGGATTCAGGGGACCAGTTCTTC
CASSTMDSGDQFF
>NA|TRBV19|NA|TRBJ1-5
TGTGCCAGTAGTATTCGGGGGAGTGGCAATCAGCCCCAGCATTTT
CASSIRGSGNQPQHF
>NA|TRBV6-5|TRBD2|TRBJ2-7
TGTGCCAGCAGTTCCCTTACTAGCGGGGGTTTTTACGAGCAGTACTTC
CASSSLTSGGFYEQYF
>NA|TRBV28|TRBD1|TRBJ2-7
TGTGCCAGCAGTTTTGGCGGACAGGGTATCGCCGAGCAGTACTTC
CASSFGGQGIAEQYF
>once|TRBV19|NA|TRBJ1-2
TGTGCCAGTAGTATCGGCGGAGACTCCTATGGCTACACCTTC
CASSIGGDSYGYTF
>few|TRBV6-6|NA|TRBJ1-4
TGTGCCAGCAGAGGCACTCCAGGGGAAAAACTGTTTTTT
CASRGTPGEKLFF
>NA|TRBV2|TRBD2|TRBJ2-3
TGTGCCGCCCGGACTAGCGGGGGTACAGATACGCAGTATTTT
CAARTSGGTDTQYF
>NA|TRBV27|NA|TRBJ1-1
TGTGCCAGCACCCCTCGGGTCATGAACACTGAAGCTTTCTTT
CASTPRVMNTEAFF
>NA|TRBV15|TRBD1|TRBJ2-2
TGTGCCACCAGCAGAGATGGACAGGGTAGGGCGACCGGGGAGCTGTTTTTT
CATSRDGQGRATGELFF
>few|TRBV9|NA|TRBJ2-1
TGTGCCAGCAGCCCACGACTAGCCTACAATGAGCAGTTCTTC
CASSPRLAYNEQFF
>NA|TRBV2|TRBD1|TRBJ1-3
TGTGCCTGCGGACAGGGGGCAGGAAACACCATATATTTT
CACGQGAGNTIYF
>few|TRBV29-1|NA|TRBJ1-5
TGCAGCGTTCTGGGGGCTGGGGGTCAGCCCCAGCATTTT
CSVLGAGGQPQHF
>NA|TRBV27|TRBD1|TRBJ2-2
TGTGCCAGCAGTTTAATAACAGGGGAAGCCGGGGAGCTGTTTTTT
CASSLITGEAGELFF